The 28 T cell receptor beta chains reported below all come from one sample, sequenced in a study of blood T cell repertoires in COVID-19. TCRdb's copy holds only in-frame clones and misses some; the assay was immunoSEQ multiplex PCR. The table has 45,000 to 65,000 clones, around 90% seen once. The sequenced material came from peripheral blood. The receptor source for this set is a human donor in a cohort sampled during active COVID-19.

This chain connects TRBV5-1 to TRBJ2-7; weak D call: TRBD1 (6 bases). CDR3 length: 13 amino acids. V lost 3 bases and J 4 bases, leaving 11 bases between the germline ends. From germline, CDR1 is SGHRS and CDR2 YFSETQ. The CDR3 sequence is CASSWDDRYEQYF. CDR3 bases: TGCGCCAGCAGCTGGGATGACAGGTACGAGCAGTACTTC.

The chain employs TRBV19 and TRBJ1-4; D uncertain. Trimming pared 4 bases from V and 6 bases from J, leaving 12 bases between. CDR3 size: 14 residues. The germline CDR1 and CDR2 sequences are LNHDA and SQIVND (reference sequence). The CDR3 loop is CASSNREWDEKLFF. The CDR3 DNA reads TGTGCCAGTAGTAACCGGGAATGGGATGAAAAACTGTTTTTT.

This clone has a single count. The rearrangement uses TRBV5-1 and TRBJ2-1; D perhaps matches TRBD2 (7 bases). This CDR3 region has 15 residues. V lost 4 bases, J lost 8 bases, and 19 bases lay in between. Germline V gene lookup returns CDR1 SGHRS and CDR2 YFSETQ. CDR3 sequence (DNA): TGCGCCAGCAGCCCCCTGACTACCGGGGGGCATGAGCAGTTCTTC. Its protein product is CASSPLTTGGHEQFF. Full variable domain (outside the CDR3, taken from reference TRBV5-1 and TRBJ2-1): KAGVTQTPRYLIKTRGQQVTLSCSPISGHRSVSWYQQTPGQGLQFLFEYFSETQRNKGNFPGRFSGRQFSNSRSEMNVSTLELGDSALYLCASSPLTTGGHEQFFGPGTRLTVL.

This chain's CDR3 is CASSVGTASSTDTQYF. Here the CDR3 DNA reads TGTGCCAGCAGCGTCGGGACAGCCTCTAGCACAGATACGCAGTATTTT. This chain links TRBV7-3 with TRBJ2-3; TRBD1 agrees at 7 bases. The germline V gene has CDR1 SGHTA and CDR2 FQGTGA. The ends lost 5 bases at V and 0 bases at J; junction bases unmatched: 8. This CDR3 spans 16 amino acids.

The V call is TRBV6-9, the J call TRBJ1-5; D unresolved. The CDR3 runs 16 residues. Trimming stripped 5 bases from V and 12 bases from J, with 26 bases between. Germline V gene data show CDR1 as MNHGY and CDR2 as SVAAGI. CDR3 residues: CASSPDPLLAIGLQHF. The CDR3 coding sequence is TGTGCCAGCAGTCCCGACCCCCTACTGGCCATTGGGCTCCAGCATTTT.

This chain links TRBV18 with TRBJ1-1; 8 bases are a match to TRBD1. The CDR3 length is 15 residues. Germline loops: CDR1 KGHSH, CDR2 LQKENI. Losses at the gene ends were 2 bases for V and 0 bases for J; bases not matched to a gene: 2. The CDR3 protein is CASSPGQGVNTEAFF. In nucleotides, the CDR3 is TGTGCCAGCTCACCAGGACAGGGAGTGAACACTGAAGCTTTCTTT.

The J gene is TRBJ2-3, the V gene TRBV19, with 11 bases aligning to TRBD1. V was pared by 5 bases and J by 2 bases, with 18 bases of the junction left unmatched. This CDR3 comprises 20 residues. The germline V gene encodes CDR1 LNHDA and CDR2 SQIVND (reference sequence). The CDR3 loop reads CASSPRTGGLRGKHTDTQYF. The CDR3 coding sequence is TGTGCCAGTAGTCCTCGGACAGGGGGCCTGCGGGGGAAGCACACAGATACGCAGTATTTT.

V usage is TRBV21-1 and J usage is TRBJ2-7; the table names TRBD1, a call not compared with the DNA. TRBV21-1 is marked as a pseudogene. This CDR3 contains 14 residues. In DNA, the CDR3 is TGTGCCAGCAGCTTCCGACAGGAGAACTACGAGCAGTACTTC. It yields the protein CASSFRQENYEQYF.

The chain combines TRBV6-5 with TRBJ2-2; tentative D call: TRBD2 (5 bases). V was clipped by 2 bases and J by 4 bases, with 14 bases between them. The CDR3 totals 16 residues. CDR1 and CDR2 (germline): MNHEY, SVGAGI. The CDR3 is CASSYHSLASTGELFF. CDR3 in DNA: TGTGCCAGCAGTTACCACTCGCTAGCCTCCACCGGGGAGCTGTTTTTT.

V gene TRBV30 combines with J gene TRBJ1-4; possibly TRBD1 for D (5 bases). The germline V gene encodes CDR1 GTSNPN and CDR2 SVGIG (reference sequence). The CDR3 runs 14 residues. CDR3 in amino acids: CDKPTGGTYEKLFF. For the CDR3, the DNA is TGTGACAAACCGACGGGAGGGACGTATGAAAAACTGTTTTTT.

The V and J genes are TRBV2 and TRBJ2-5; D gene ambiguous. Trimming took off 2 bases at V and 5 bases at J, with 6 bases between the two ends. Germline V CDR1 and CDR2: SNHLY, FYNNEI. This CDR3 contains 12 residues. The CDR3 DNA reads TGTGCCAGCAGTGAACTCGGGGAGACCCAGTACTTC. This translates into CASSELGETQYF.

This chain uses TRBV27 with TRBJ2-2; D ambiguous. The V and J ends lost 4 bases and 4 bases respectively, with 4 bases between them. CDR3 size: 12 residues. CDR1 is MNHEY, CDR2 SMNVEV, per germline (reference sequence). CDR3 residues: CASSSSTGELFF. Here the CDR3 DNA reads TGTGCCAGCAGTTCCAGCACCGGGGAGCTGTTTTTT.

The rearrangement links TRBV18 to TRBJ1-2; the D gene is possibly TRBD1 (5 bases). CDR1 KGHSH and CDR2 LQKENI come from the germline V gene. The CDR3 has 15 residues. V was pared by 6 bases and J by 3 bases, with 17 bases between. CDR3 in DNA: TGTGCCAGCTCCGCCGGGCCTGAAGGGGACTATGGCTACACCTTC. Residues: CASSAGPEGDYGYTF.

Only one count was recorded for this clone. The genes are TRBV4-3 and TRBJ2-1; 11 bases are shared with TRBD1. The CDR3 contains 16 residues. J lost 8 bases, V lost 1 base, and 7 bases had no gene match. From germline, CDR1 is LGHNA and CDR2 YSLEER. CDR3 residues: CASSQGGGQGAYEQFF. CDR3 coding DNA: TGCGCCAGCAGCCAAGGAGGAGGACAGGGGGCCTATGAGCAGTTCTTC.

This clone was recorded only once. V and J are TRBV6-5 and TRBJ1-2; D not resolved. Trimming stripped 2 bases from V and 5 bases from J, with 6 bases between. The CDR3 contains 12 residues. From germline, CDR1 is MNHEY and CDR2 SVGAGI. The CDR3 is CASSYGPYGYTF. The DNA for the CDR3 is TGTGCCAGCAGTTACGGGCCGTATGGCTACACCTTC.

J is TRBJ2-3 and V is TRBV6-1; 10 bases line up with TRBD2. The J segment lost 1 base and the V segment lost 2 bases, leaving 9 bases of the junction unmatched. Per germline, CDR1 MNHNS and CDR2 SASEGT. This CDR3 is built from 18 residues. In DNA form, the CDR3 reads TGTGCCAGCAGTGAAACCAGCGGGGGGGCCCGGGGCACAGATACGCAGTATTTT. Amino acid sequence: CASSETSGGARGTDTQYF.

This chain uses TRBV4-3 with TRBJ2-7, with D maybe TRBD1 (6 bases). CDR3 length: 17 amino acids. V was pared by 0 bases and J by 2 bases, with 17 bases between. Germline CDR1 is LGHNA and CDR2 is YSLEER. The CDR3 loop reads CASSQEGQRWSPYEQYF. CDR3 nucleotide sequence: TGCGCCAGCAGCCAAGAAGGACAGCGTTGGAGTCCCTACGAGCAGTACTTC.

The V gene is TRBV2, the J gene TRBJ1-5; D remains unclear. CDR1 is SNHLY, CDR2 FYNNEI, per germline. The CDR3 covers 14 residues. The V and J ends lost 4 bases and 3 bases respectively, with 10 bases between them. CDR3 DNA: TGTGCCAGCAGTGGTACACAGATCAATCAGCCCCAGCATTTT. It is translated as CASSGTQINQPQHF.

DNA of the CDR3: TGTGCCAGCAGTCACGAGGGGAACACTGAAGCTTTCTTT. This translates into CASSHEGNTEAFF. This chain links TRBV2 with TRBJ1-1; D is undetermined. The CDR3 is 13 residues long. V lost 5 bases, J lost 1 base, and 8 bases lay in between. Germline V gene sequence: CDR1 SNHLY, CDR2 FYNNEI.

The chain combines TRBV6-5 with TRBJ1-1; 7 bases are a match to TRBD1. Germline assignment: CDR1 MNHEY and CDR2 SVGAGI. V lost 0 bases to trimming and J lost 3 bases; unmatched junction nucleotides: 4. CDR3 length: 15 amino acids. Here the CDR3 reads CASSYSGQGDTEAFF. The CDR3 nucleotides are TGTGCCAGCAGTTACTCCGGGCAGGGGGACACTGAAGCTTTCTTT.

V usage is TRBV7-2 and J usage is TRBJ1-6, with D maybe TRBD1 (6 bases). The V end lost 3 bases, the J end lost 12 bases, and 15 bases lay between the germline ends. Germline assignment: CDR1 SGHTA and CDR2 FQGNSA. CDR3 length: 14 residues. CDR3 bases: TGTGCCAGCAGCTTCACGACAGGCCCAGGACCCCTCCACTTT. Residues: CASSFTTGPGPLHF.

V usage is TRBV18 and J usage is TRBJ2-7, with 11 bases matching TRBD1. Germline V gives CDR1 KGHSH, CDR2 LQKENI. This CDR3 is 13 amino acids long. V was pared by 6 bases and J by 7 bases, with 5 bases of the junction left unmatched. CDR3 protein: CASSPGTGGEQYF. In DNA, the CDR3 is TGTGCCAGCTCTCCAGGGACAGGGGGTGAGCAGTACTTC. Full variable domain (remainder filled in from reference TRBV18 and TRBJ2-7): NAGVMQNPRHLVRRRGQEARLRCSPMKGHSHVYWYRQLPEEGLKFMVYLQKENIIDESGMPKERFSAEFPKEGPSILRIQQVVRGDSAAYFCASSPGTGGEQYFGPGTRLTVT.

The V call is TRBV7-9, the J call TRBJ1-2; 7 bases align to TRBD1. The CDR3 contains 13 residues. Germline lookup yields CDR1 SEHNR and CDR2 FQNEAQ (reference sequence). Losses at the gene ends were 5 bases for V and 4 bases for J; bases not matched to a gene: 4. CDR3 in amino acids: CASSRDSPYGYTF. Written as DNA, the CDR3 is TGTGCCAGCAGCCGGGACAGCCCCTATGGCTACACCTTC.

This chain uses TRBV2 with TRBJ1-2; 9 bases map to TRBD1. Germline CDR1 SNHLY, CDR2 FYNNEI. The V gene end was trimmed by 8 bases and the J gene end by 7 bases; junction bases not matched to a gene: 8. CDR3 size: 13 residues. The CDR3 reads CASSGTGFFGYTF. CDR3 DNA sequence: TGTGCCAGCTCGGGGACAGGGTTCTTTGGCTACACCTTC.

The chain links TRBV3-1 (or the pseudogene TRBV3-2) to TRBJ2-3, with D possibly being TRBD2 (6 bases). The CDR3 loop spans 17 amino acids. CDR1 is LGHDT and CDR2 is YNNKEL in the germline V gene (reference sequence). V was cut by 6 bases and J by 2 bases, with 21 bases left in between. CDR3 loop: CASSPLTPGLTTDTQYF. The CDR3 coding sequence is TGTGCCAGCAGTCCCTTAACGCCGGGACTCACCACAGATACGCAGTATTTT.

The chain has TRBV30 and TRBJ2-2; 9 bases are shared with TRBD2. The J segment lost 0 bases and the V segment lost 8 bases, leaving 4 bases of the junction unmatched. CDR1 GTSNPN and CDR2 SVGIG come from the germline V gene (reference sequence). The CDR3 has 14 amino acids. The CDR3 nucleotides are TGTGCCGCGGGGGGGTTCGCGAACACCGGGGAGCTGTTTTTT. Its protein is CAAGGFANTGELFF.

This chain connects TRBV3-1 (or the pseudogene TRBV3-2) to TRBJ2-1, with D possibly matching TRBD2 (7 bases). The V end lost 1 base, the J end lost 7 bases, and 17 bases lay between the germline ends. Germline CDR1 and CDR2: LGHDT and YNNKEL (reference sequence). The CDR3 is made up of 16 amino acids. CDR3 sequence: CASSQVGGGDRNEQFF. The CDR3 nucleotides read TGTGCCAGCAGCCAAGTCGGCGGGGGCGACAGGAATGAGCAGTTCTTC.

This rearrangement joins TRBV10-1 to TRBJ2-7; TRBD1 matches at 7 bases. CDR3 length: 14 amino acids. V shed 7 bases and J 1 base; nucleotides not matched to a gene: 7. Germline values: CDR1 WNHNN, CDR2 SYGVQD (reference sequence). CDR3: CASTCRDSSYEQYF. The CDR3 coding sequence is TGCGCCAGCACATGCCGGGACAGTTCCTACGAGCAGTACTTC.